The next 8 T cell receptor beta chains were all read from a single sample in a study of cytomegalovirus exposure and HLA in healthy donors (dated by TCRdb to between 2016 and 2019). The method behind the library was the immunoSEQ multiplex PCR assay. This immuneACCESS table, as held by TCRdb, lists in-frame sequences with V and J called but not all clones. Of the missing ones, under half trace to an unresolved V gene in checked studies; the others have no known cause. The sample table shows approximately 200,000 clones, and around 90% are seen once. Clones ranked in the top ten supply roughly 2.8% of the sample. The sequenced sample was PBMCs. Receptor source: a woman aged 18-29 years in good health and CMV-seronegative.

The CDR3 loop is CATSLLAGVSYEQYF. As DNA, the CDR3 is TGTGCCACCTCATTATTAGCGGGAGTCTCCTACGAGCAGTACTTC. The chain joins TRBV6-5 to TRBJ2-7, with 9 bases fitting TRBD2. The CDR3 is made up of 15 amino acids. Germline V lookup: CDR1 MNHEY, CDR2 SVGAGI. Losses at the gene ends were 10 bases for V and 0 bases for J; bases not matched to a gene: 10.

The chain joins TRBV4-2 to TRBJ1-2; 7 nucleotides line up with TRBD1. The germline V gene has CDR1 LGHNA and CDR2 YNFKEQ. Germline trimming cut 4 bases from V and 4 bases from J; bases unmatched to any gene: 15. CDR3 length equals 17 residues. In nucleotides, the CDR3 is TGTGCCAGCAGCCTCGAAGGTGGGGACAGTTATTCCTATGGCTACACCTTC. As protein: CASSLEGGDSYSYGYTF.

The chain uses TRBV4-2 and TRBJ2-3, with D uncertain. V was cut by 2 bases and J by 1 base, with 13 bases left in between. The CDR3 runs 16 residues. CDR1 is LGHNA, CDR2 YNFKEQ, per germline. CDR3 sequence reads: CASSQPPGGGTDTQYF. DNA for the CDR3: TGTGCCAGCAGCCAACCACCGGGTGGAGGCACAGATACGCAGTATTTT.

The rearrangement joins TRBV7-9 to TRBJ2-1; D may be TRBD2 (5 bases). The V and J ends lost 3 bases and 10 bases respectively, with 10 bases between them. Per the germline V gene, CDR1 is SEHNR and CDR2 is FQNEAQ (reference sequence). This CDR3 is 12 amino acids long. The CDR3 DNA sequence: TGTGCCAGCAGCTTGAGGGCGCCCGAGCAGTTCTTC. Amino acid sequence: CASSLRAPEQFF.

The CDR3 DNA is TGCGCCAGCAGCCAAACCCAGGGCCCCCTGGATACGCAGTATTTT. Translated: CASSQTQGPLDTQYF. V and J are TRBV4-3 and TRBJ2-3, with D maybe TRBD1 (5 bases). V lost 2 bases to trimming and J lost 6 bases, with 15 bases between them. CDR3 size: 15 residues. CDR1 LGHNA and CDR2 YSLEER come from the germline V gene.

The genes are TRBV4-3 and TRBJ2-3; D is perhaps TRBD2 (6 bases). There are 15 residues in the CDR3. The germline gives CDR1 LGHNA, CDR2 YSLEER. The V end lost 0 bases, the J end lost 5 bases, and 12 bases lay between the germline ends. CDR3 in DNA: TGCGCCAGCAGCCAAGAAGGAGGGTATGGAGATACGCAGTATTTT. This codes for CASSQEGGYGDTQYF.

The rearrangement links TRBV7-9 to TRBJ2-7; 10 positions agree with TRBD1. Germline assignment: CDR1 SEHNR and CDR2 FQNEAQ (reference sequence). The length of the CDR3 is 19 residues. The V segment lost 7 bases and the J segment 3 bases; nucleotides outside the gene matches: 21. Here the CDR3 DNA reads TGTGCCAGCACCCACATAACCGGGACAGGGGATATATGGGTCTACGAGCAGTACTTC. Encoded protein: CASTHITGTGDIWVYEQYF.

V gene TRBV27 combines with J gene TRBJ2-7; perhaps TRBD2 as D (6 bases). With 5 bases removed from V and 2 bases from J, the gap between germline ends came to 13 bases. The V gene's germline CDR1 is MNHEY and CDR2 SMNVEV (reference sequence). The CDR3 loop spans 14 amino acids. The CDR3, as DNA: TGTGCCAGCAGTGTAAAGGCTAGCGCCTACGAGCAGTACTTC. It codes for CASSVKASAYEQYF.